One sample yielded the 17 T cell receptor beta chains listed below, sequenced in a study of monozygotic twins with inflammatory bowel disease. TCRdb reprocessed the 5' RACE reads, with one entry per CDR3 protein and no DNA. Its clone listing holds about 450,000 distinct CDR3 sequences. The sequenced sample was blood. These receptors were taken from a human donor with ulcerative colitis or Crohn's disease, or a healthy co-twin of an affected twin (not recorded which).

The CDR3 reads CSGGGQGNIGELFF. This rearrangement joins TRBV20-1 to TRBJ2-2; without DNA, the TCRdb call of TRBD1 cannot be checked. CDR3 length equals 14 residues. Looked up from germline, CDR1 is DFQATT and CDR2 is SNEGSKA (reference sequence).

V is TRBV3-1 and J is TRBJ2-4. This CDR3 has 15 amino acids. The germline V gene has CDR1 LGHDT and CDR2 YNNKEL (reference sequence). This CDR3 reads CASSQEEGTKNIQYF.

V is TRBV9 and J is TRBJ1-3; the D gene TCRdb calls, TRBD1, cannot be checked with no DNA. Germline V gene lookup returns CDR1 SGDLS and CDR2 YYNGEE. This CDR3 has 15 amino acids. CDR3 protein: CASSVKTAPGDTIYF.

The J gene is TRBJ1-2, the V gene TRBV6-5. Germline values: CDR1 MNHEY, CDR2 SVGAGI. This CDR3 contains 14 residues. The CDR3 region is CASSYSTSRGGYTF.

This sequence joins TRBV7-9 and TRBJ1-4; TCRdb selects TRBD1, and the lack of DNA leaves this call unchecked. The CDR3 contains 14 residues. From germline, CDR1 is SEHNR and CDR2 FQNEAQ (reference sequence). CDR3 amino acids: CASSRGQGGEKLFF.

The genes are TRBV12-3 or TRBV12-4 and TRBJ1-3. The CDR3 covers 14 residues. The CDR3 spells CASLLSGSGNTIYF.

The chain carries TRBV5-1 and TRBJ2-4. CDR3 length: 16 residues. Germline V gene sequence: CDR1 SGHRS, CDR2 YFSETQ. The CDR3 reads CASSLEGNIAKNIQYF.

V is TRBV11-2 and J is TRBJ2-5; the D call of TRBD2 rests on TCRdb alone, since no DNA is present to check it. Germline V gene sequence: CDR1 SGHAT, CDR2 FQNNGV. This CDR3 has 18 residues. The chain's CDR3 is CASSLFSPSGGTQETQYF.

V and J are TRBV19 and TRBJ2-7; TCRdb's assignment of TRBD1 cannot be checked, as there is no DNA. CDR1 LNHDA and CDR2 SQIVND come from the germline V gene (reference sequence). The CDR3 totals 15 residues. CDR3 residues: CASSPRDRSSYEQYF.

The CDR3 sequence: CASSLALNTEAFF. The chain has TRBV12-3 or TRBV12-4 and TRBJ1-1. The CDR3 sequence is 13 residues long.

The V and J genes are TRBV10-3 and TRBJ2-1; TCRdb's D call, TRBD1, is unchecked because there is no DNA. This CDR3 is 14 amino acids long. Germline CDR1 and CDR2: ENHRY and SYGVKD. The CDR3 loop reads CAISQSPTWNEQFF.

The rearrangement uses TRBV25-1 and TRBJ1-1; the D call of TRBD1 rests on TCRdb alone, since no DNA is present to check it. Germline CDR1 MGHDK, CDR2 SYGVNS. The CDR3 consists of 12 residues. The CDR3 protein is CASSEPGRTAFF. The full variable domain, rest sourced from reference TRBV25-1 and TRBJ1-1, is EADIYQTPRYLVIGTGKKITLECSQTMGHDKMYWYQQDPGMELHLIHYSYGVNSTEKGDLSSESTVSRIRTEHFPLTLESARPSHTSQYLCASSEPGRTAFFGQGTRLTVV.

This CDR3 is CASSLGAGGQGETQYF. The chain couples TRBV5-1 to TRBJ2-5; the TCRdb call, TRBD2, lacks DNA for checking. The V gene's germline CDR1 is SGHRS and CDR2 YFSETQ. This CDR3 spans 16 amino acids.

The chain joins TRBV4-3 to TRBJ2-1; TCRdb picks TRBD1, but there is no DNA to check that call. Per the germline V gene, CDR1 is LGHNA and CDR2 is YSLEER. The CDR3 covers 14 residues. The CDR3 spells CASSRETANNEQFF.

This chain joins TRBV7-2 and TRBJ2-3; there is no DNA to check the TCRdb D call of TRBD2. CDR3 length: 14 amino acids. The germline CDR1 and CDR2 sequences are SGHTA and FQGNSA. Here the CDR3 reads CVSSSPDLGDTQYF. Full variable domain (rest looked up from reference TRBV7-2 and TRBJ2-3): GAGVSQSPSNKVTEKGKDVELRCDPISGHTALYWYRQSLGQGLEFLIYFQGNSAPDKSGLPSDRFSAERTGGSVSTLTIQRTQQEDSAVYLCVSSSPDLGDTQYFGPGTRLTVL.

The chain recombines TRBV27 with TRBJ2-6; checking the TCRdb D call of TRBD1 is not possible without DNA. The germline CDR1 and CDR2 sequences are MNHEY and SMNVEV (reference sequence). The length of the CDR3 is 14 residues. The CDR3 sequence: CASSSGTGANVLTF.

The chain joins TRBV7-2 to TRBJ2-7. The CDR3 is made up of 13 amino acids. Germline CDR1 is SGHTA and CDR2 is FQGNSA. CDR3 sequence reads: CASSLGVSYEQYF.